Below, one T cell receptor (beta chain) is given with its context. The antigen is undetermined. This entry belongs to a study of human versus mouse CDR3 diversity and MHC coevolution. Across the whole study: immunoSEQ was reported to reach one in 200,000 T cells sensitivity.

Study results and limitations: On average, humans showed more CDR3 deletions and insertions than mice. Human T cells were selected on about 6 MHC II alleles. Some 1.6 million TCR beta clonotypes were estimated for humans, the largest repertoire.

The assay was immunoSEQ multiplex PCR, and TCRdb's table has in-frame clones only and misses some. This sample has tens of thousands of clones, with 90% to 95% found just once. The material sequenced was naive CD4+ T cells from blood. As for subset: CD45RO-negative CD62L-positive naive CD4 T cells. This clonotype originated in a person aged 30 to 70 in good health.

CDR3 in amino acids: CASSRSGGQITGELFF. In nucleotides, the CDR3 is TGTGCCAGCAGCCGCAGCGGGGGGCAAATCACCGGGGAGCTGTTTTTT. The chain uses TRBV11-3 and TRBJ2-2, with 9 bases identical to TRBD2. Per germline, CDR1 SGHNT and CDR2 YENEEA. Unmatched junction bases numbered 8, after V lost 5 bases and J lost 4 bases. The CDR3 spans 16 residues.